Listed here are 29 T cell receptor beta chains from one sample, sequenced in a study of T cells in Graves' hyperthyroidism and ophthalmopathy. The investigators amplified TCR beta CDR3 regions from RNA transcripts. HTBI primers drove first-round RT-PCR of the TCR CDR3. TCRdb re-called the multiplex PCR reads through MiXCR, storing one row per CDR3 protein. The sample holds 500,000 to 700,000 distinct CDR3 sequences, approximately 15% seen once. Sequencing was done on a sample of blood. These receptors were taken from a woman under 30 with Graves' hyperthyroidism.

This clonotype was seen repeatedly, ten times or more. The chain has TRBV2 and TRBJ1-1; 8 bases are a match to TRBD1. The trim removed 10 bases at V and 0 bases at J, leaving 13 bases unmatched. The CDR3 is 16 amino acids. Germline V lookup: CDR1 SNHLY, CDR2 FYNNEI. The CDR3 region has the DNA TGTGCCAACCCCGGACAGGGATTATCCATGAACACTGAAGCTTTCTTT. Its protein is CANPGQGLSMNTEAFF.

In nucleotides, the CDR3 is TGTGCCAGCAGCCGCCAAGGCGGCTACGAGCAGTACTTC. It translates to CASSRQGGYEQYF. The rearrangement uses TRBV11-2 and TRBJ2-7; D call uncertain. Germline V CDR1 and CDR2: SGHAT, FQNNGV. The CDR3 contains 13 residues. Trimming pared 5 bases from V and 3 bases from J, leaving 11 bases between.

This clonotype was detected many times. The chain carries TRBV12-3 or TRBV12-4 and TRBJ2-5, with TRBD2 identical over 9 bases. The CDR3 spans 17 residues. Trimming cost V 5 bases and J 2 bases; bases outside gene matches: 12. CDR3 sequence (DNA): TGTGCCAGCAGTCCCCTGGCCCATAGCGGGGGTCAAGAGACCCAGTACTTC. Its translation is CASSPLAHSGGQETQYF.

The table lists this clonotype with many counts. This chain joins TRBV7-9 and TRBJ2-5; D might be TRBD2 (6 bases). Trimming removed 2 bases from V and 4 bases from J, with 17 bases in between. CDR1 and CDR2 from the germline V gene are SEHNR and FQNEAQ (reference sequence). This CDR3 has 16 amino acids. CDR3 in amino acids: CASSLLVGGTIETQYF. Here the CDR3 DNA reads TGTGCCAGCAGCTTACTTGTGGGAGGTACTATAGAGACCCAGTACTTC. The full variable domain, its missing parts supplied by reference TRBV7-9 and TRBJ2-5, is DTGVSQNPRHKITKRGQNVTFRCDPISEHNRLYWYRQTLGQGPEFLTYFQNEAQLEKSRLLSDRFSAERPKGSFSTLEIQRTEQGDSAMYLCASSLLVGGTIETQYFGPGTRLLVL.

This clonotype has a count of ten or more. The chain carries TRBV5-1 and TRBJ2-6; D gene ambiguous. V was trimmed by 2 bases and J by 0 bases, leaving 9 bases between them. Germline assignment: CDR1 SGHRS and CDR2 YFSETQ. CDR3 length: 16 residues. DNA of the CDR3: TGCGCCAGCAGCTTACATAAAAACTCTGGGGCCAACGTCCTGACTTTC. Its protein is CASSLHKNSGANVLTF.

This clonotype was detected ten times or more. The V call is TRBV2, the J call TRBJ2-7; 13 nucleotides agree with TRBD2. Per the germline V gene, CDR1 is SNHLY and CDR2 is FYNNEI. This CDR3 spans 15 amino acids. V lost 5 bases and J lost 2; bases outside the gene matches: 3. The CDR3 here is CASSTGLAGPYEQYF. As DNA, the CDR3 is TGTGCCAGCAGTACGGGACTAGCGGGACCCTACGAGCAGTACTTC.

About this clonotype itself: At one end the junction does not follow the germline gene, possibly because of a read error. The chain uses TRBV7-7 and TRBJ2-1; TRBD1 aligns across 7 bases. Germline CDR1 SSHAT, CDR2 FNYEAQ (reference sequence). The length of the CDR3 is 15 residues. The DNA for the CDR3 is TGTGCTAGCAGCTTAGAGGGGGCCGCCTACAATGAGCAGTTCTTC. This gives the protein CASSLEGAAYNEQFF.

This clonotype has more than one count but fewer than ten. The CDR3 region is CASSPTASSGNTIYF. CDR3 bases: TGCGCCAGCAGTCCAACGGCCTCATCTGGAAACACCATATATTTT. This sequence joins TRBV10-2 and TRBJ1-3; D remains ambiguous. Trimming removed 5 bases from V and 1 base from J, with 12 bases in between. The CDR3 length is 15 residues. CDR1 is WSHSY and CDR2 is SAAADI in the germline V gene.

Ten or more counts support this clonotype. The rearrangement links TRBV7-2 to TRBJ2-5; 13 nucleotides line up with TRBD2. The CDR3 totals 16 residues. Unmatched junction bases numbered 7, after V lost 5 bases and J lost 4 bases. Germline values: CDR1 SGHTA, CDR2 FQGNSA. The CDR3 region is CASSERTSGGAETQYF. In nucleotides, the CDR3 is TGTGCCAGCAGCGAGCGAACTAGCGGGGGGGCAGAGACCCAGTACTTC.

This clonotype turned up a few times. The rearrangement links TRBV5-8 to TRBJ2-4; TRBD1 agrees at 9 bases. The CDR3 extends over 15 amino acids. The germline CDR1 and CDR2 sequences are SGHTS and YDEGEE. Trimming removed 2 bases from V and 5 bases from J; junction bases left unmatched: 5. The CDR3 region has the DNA TGTGCCAGCAGCTTCCGGGGGACAGGGCAAAACATTCAGTACTTC. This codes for CASSFRGTGQNIQYF.

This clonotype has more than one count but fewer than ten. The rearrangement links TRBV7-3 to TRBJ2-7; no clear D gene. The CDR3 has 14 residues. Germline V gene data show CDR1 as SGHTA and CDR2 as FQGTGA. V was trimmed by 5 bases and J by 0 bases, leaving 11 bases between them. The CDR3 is CASSPPLSSYEQYF. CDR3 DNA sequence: TGTGCCAGCAGCCCGCCTCTTAGCTCCTACGAGCAGTACTTC.

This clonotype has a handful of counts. This CDR3 reads CASSLDRARYTEAFF. For the CDR3, the DNA is TGTGCCAGCAGCTTAGACCGCGCGCGGTACACTGAAGCTTTCTTT. The chain uses TRBV11-2 and TRBJ1-1, with unresolved D. Between the trimmed V and J ends, which lost 0 bases and 3 bases, there was a span of 11 bases. The CDR3 sequence is 15 residues long. The germline CDR1 and CDR2 sequences are SGHAT and FQNNGV.

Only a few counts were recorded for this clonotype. The CDR3 region has the DNA TGTGCCAGCTCACCGAAAACTAGCGGGAAGGGCGAGCAGTACTTC. Its translation is CASSPKTSGKGEQYF. This sequence joins TRBV18 and TRBJ2-7, with TRBD2 matching over 10 bases. The V gene end was trimmed by 3 bases and the J gene end by 6 bases; junction bases not matched to a gene: 8. The germline gives CDR1 KGHSH, CDR2 LQKENI. The CDR3 length is 15 residues.

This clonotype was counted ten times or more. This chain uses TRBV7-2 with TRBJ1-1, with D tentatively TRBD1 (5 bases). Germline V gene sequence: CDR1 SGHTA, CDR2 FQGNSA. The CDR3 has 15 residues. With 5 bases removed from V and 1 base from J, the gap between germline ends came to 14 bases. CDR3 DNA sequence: TGTGCCAGCAGCCCCCGGGGCTCGGGGAACACTGAAGCTTTCTTT. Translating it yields CASSPRGSGNTEAFF.

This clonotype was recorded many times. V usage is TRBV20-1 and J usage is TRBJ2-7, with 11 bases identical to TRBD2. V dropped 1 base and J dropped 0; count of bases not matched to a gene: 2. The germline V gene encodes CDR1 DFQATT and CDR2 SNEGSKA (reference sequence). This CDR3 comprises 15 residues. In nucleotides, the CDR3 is TGCAGTGCTAGAGGGACTAGCGGGTTCTCCTACGAGCAGTACTTC. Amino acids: CSARGTSGFSYEQYF.

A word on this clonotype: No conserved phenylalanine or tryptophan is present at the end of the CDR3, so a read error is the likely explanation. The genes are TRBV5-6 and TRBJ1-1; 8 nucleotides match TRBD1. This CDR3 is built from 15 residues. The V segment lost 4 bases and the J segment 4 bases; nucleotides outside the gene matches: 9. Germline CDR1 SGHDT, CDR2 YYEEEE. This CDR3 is CASSGRQGTGTEAFL. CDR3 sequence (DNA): TGTGCCAGCAGCGGGAGACAGGGGACGGGCACTGAAGCTTTCCTT.

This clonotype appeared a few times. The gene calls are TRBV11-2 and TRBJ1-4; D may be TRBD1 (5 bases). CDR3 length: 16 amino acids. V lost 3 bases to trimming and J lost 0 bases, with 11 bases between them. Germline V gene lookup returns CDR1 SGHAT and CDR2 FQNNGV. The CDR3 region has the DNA TGTGCCAGCAGCTTCCCGACAGCGGCAACTAATGAAAAACTGTTTTTT. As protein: CASSFPTAATNEKLFF. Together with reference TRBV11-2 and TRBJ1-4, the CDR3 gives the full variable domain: EAGVAQSPRYKIIEKRQSVAFWCNPISGHATLYWYQQILGQGPKLLIQFQNNGVVDDSQLPKDRFSAERLKGVDSTLKIQPAKLEDSAVYLCASSFPTAATNEKLFFGSGTQLSVL.

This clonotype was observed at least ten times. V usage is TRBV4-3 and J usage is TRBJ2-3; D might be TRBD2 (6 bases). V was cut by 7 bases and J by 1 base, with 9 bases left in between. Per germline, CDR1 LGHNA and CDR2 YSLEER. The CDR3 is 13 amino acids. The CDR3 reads CASNSGGTDTQYF. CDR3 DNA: TGCGCCAGCAATTCGGGGGGCACAGATACGCAGTATTTT.

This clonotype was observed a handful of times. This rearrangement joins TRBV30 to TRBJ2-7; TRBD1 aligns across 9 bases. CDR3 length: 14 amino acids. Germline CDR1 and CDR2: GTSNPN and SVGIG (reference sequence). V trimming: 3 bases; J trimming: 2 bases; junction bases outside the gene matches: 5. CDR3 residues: CAWRGQGSTYEQYF. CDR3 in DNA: TGTGCCTGGAGGGGACAGGGAAGCACCTACGAGCAGTACTTC.

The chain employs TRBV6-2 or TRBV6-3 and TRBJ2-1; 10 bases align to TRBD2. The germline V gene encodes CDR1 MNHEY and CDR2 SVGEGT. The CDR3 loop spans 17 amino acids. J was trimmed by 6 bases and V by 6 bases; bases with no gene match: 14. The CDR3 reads CASSVRRTSGQRNEQFF. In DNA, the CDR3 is TGTGCCAGCAGCGTACGAAGGACTAGCGGTCAGCGCAATGAGCAGTTCTTC.

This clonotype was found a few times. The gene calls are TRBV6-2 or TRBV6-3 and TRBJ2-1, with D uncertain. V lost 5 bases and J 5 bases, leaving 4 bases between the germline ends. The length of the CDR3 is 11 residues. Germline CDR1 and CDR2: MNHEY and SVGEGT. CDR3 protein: CASSEDNEQFF. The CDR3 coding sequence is TGTGCCAGCAGTGAAGACAATGAGCAGTTCTTC.

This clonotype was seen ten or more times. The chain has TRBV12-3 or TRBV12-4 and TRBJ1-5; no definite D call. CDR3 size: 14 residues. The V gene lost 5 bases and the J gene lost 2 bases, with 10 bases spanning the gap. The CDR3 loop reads CASSPDVGNQPQHF. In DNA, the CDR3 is TGTGCCAGCAGTCCGGACGTGGGCAATCAGCCCCAGCATTTT.

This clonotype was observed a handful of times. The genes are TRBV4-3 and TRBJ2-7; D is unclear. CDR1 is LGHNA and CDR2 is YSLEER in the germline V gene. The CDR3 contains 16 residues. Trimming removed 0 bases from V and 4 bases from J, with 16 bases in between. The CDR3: CASSQDGSGPGYEQYF. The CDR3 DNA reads TGCGCCAGCAGCCAAGATGGTTCAGGTCCCGGGTACGAGCAGTACTTC.

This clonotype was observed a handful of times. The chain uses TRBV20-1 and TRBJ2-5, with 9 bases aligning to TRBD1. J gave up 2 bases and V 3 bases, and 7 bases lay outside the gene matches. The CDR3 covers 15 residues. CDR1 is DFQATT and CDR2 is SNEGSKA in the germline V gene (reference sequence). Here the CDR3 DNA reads TGCAGTGCTAGGGGCCGGACAGGGGCACAAGAGACCCAGTACTTC. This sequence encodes CSARGRTGAQETQYF.

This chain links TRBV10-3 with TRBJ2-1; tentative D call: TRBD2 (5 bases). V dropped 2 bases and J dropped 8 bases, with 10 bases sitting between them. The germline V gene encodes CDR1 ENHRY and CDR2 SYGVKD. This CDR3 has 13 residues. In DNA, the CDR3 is TGTGCCATCAGTGAGGGGGAGCTAGATGAGCAGTTCTTC. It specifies CAISEGELDEQFF.

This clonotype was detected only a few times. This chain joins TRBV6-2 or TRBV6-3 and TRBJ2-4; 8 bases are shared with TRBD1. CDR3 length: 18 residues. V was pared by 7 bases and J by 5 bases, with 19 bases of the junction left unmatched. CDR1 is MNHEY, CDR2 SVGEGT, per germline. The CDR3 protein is CASTEIGTGLRGQNIQYF. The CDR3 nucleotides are TGTGCCAGCACCGAAATCGGGACAGGCCTCAGGGGGCAAAACATTCAGTACTTC.

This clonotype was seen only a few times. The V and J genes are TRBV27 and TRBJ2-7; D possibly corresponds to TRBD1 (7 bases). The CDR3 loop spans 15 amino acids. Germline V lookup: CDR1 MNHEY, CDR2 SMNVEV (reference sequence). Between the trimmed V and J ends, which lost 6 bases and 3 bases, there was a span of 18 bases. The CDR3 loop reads CASSPMEGAIYEQYF. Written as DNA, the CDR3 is TGTGCCAGCAGCCCCATGGAGGGGGCGATCTACGAGCAGTACTTC.

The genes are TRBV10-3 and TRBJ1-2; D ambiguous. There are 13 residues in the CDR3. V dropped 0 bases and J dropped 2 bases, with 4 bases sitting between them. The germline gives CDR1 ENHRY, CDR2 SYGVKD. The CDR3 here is CAISESDNYGYTF. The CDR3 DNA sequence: TGTGCCATCAGTGAGTCGGACAACTATGGCTACACCTTC.

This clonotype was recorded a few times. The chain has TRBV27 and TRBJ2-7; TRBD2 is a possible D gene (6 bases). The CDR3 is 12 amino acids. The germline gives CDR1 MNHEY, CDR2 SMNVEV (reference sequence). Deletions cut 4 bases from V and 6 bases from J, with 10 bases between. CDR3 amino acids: CASSSLGGEQYF. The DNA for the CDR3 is TGTGCCAGCAGTTCCTTGGGGGGCGAGCAGTACTTC.